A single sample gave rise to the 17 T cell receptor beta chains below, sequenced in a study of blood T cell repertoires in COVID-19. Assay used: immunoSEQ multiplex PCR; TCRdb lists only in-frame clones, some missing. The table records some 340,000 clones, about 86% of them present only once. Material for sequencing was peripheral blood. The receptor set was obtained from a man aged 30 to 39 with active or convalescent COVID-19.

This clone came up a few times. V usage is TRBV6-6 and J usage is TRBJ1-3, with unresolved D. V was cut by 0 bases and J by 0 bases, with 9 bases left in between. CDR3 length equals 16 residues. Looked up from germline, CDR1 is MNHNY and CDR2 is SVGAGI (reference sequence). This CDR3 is CASSYSSPSSGNTIYF. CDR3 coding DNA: TGTGCCAGCAGTTACTCATCCCCCAGCTCTGGAAACACCATATATTTT.

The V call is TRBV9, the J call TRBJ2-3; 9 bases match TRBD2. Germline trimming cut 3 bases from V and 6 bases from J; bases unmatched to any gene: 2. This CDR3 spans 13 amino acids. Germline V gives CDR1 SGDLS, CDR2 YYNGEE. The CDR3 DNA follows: TGTGCCAGCAGCGATCTAGCGGGGGATACGCAGTATTTT. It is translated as CASSDLAGDTQYF.

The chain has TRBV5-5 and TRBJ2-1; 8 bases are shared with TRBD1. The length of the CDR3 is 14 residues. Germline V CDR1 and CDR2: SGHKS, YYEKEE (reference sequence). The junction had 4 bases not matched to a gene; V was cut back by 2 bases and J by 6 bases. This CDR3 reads CASSFGTGLNEQFF. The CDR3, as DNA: TGTGCCAGCAGCTTCGGGACAGGCCTCAATGAGCAGTTCTTC.

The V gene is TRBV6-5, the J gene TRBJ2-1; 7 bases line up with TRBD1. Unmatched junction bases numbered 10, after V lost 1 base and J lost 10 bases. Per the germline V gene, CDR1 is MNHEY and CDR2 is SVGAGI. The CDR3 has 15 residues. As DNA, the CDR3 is TGTGCCAGCAGTTACTGGACAGGTGGAACGGGCGAGCAGTTCTTC. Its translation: CASSYWTGGTGEQFF.

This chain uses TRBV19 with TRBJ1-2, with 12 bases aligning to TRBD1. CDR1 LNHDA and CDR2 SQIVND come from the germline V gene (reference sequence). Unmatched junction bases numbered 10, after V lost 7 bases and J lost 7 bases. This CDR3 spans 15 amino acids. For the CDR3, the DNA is TGTGCCAGTACCCCCACGGGACAGGGGGCTTTTGGCTACACCTTC. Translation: CASTPTGQGAFGYTF.

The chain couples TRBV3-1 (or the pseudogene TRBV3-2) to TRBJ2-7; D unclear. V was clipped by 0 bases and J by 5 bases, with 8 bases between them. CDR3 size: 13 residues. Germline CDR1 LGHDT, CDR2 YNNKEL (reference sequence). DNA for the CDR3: TGTGCCAGCAGCCAAGAGGAGTGGGACGAGCAGTACTTC. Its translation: CASSQEEWDEQYF.

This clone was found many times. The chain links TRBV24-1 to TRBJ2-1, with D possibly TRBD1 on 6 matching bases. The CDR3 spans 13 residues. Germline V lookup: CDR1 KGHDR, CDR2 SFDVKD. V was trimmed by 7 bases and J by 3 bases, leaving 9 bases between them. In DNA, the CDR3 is TGTGCCACCAGCCGGGACAACTACAATGAGCAGTTCTTC. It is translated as CATSRDNYNEQFF.

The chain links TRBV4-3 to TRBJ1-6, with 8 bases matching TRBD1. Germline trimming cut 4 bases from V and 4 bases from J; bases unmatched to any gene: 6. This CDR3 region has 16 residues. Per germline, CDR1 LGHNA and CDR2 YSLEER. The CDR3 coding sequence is TGCGCCAGCAGCCCCGACAGGGGTCGGTATAATTCACCCCTCCACTTT. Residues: CASSPDRGRYNSPLHF.

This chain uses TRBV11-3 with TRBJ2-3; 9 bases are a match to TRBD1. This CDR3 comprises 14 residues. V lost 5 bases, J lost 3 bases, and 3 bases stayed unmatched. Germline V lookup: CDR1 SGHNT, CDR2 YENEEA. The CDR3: CASSRDRETDTQYF. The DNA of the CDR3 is TGTGCCAGCAGCCGGGACAGGGAAACAGATACGCAGTATTTT.

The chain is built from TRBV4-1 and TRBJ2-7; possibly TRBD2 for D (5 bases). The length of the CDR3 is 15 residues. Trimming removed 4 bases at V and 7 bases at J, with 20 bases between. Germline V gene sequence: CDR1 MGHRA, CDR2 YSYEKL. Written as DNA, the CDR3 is TGCGCCAGCAGCCCAATCCTCGTCCTCGCGGGTGAGCAGTACTTC. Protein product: CASSPILVLAGEQYF.

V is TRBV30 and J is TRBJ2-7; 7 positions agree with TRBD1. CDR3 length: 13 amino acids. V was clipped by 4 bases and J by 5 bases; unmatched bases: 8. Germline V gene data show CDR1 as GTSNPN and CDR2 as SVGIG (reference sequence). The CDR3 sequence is CAWTETGWDEQYF. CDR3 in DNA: TGTGCCTGGACGGAGACAGGGTGGGACGAGCAGTACTTC.

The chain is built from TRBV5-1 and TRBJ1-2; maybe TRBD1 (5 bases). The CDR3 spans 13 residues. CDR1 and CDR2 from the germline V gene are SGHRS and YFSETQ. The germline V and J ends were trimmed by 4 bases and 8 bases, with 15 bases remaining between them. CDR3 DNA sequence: TGCGCCAGCAGCCCCCGGGGGGATAGGGGCTACACCTTC. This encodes CASSPRGDRGYTF.

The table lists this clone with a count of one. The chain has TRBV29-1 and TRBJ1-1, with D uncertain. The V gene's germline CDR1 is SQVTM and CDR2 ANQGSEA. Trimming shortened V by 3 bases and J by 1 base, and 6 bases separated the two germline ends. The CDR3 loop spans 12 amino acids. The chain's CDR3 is CSVDEGNTEAFF. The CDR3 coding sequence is TGCAGCGTTGATGAGGGGAACACTGAAGCTTTCTTT.

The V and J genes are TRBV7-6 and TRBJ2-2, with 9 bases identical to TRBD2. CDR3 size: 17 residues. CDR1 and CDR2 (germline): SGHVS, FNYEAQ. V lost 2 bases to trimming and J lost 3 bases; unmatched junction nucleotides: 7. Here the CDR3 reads CASSLLIAGAYTGELFF. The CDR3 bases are TGTGCCAGCAGCTTATTAATAGCGGGAGCGTACACCGGGGAGCTGTTTTTT.

The CDR3 DNA reads as TGCGCCAGCAGCCCGACCGGCCTGGAGGTTGAAGCTTTCTTT. Translation gives CASSPTGLEVEAFF. The V call is TRBV5-1, the J call TRBJ1-1; D call uncertain. CDR3 length: 14 residues. The V end lost 4 bases, the J end lost 7 bases, and 17 bases lay between the germline ends. Germline V gene sequence: CDR1 SGHRS, CDR2 YFSETQ.

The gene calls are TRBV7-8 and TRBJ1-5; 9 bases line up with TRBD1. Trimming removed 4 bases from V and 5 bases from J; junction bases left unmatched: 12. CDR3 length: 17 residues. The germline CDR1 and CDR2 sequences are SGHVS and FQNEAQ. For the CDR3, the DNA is TGTGCCAGCAGCTCATCTCCGGGACAGGGAGTCCATCAGCCCCAGCATTTT. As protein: CASSSSPGQGVHQPQHF. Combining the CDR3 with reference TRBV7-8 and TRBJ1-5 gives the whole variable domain GAGVSQSPRYKVAKRGQDVALRCDPISGHVSLFWYQQALGQGPEFLTYFQNEAQLDKSGLPSDRFFAERPEGSVSTLKIQRTQQEDSAVYLCASSSSPGQGVHQPQHFGDGTRLSIL.

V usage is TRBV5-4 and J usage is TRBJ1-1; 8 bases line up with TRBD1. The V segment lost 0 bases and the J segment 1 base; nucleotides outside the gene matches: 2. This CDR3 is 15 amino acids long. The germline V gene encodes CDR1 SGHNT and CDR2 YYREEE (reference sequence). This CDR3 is CASSLAGTGNTEAFF. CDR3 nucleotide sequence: TGTGCCAGCAGCTTGGCCGGGACAGGGAACACTGAAGCTTTCTTT.